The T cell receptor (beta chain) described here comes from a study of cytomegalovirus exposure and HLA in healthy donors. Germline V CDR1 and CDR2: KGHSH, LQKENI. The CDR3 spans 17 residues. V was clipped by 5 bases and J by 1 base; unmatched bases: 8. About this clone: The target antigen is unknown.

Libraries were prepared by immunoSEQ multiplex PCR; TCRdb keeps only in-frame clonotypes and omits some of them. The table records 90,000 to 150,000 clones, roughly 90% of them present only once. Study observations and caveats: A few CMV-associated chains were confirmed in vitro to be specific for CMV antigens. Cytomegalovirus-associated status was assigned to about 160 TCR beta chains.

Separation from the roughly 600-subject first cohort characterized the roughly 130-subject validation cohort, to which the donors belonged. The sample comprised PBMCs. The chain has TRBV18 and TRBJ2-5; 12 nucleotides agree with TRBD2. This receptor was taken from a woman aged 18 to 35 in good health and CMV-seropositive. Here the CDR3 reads CASSVTGTSGSQETQYF. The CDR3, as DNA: TGTGCCAGCTCAGTGACCGGGACTAGCGGGTCCCAAGAGACCCAGTACTTC. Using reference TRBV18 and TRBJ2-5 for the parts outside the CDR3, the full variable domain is NAGVMQNPRHLVRRRGQEARLRCSPMKGHSHVYWYRQLPEEGLKFMVYLQKENIIDESGMPKERFSAEFPKEGPSILRIQQVVRGDSAAYFCASSVTGTSGSQETQYFGPGTRLLVL.